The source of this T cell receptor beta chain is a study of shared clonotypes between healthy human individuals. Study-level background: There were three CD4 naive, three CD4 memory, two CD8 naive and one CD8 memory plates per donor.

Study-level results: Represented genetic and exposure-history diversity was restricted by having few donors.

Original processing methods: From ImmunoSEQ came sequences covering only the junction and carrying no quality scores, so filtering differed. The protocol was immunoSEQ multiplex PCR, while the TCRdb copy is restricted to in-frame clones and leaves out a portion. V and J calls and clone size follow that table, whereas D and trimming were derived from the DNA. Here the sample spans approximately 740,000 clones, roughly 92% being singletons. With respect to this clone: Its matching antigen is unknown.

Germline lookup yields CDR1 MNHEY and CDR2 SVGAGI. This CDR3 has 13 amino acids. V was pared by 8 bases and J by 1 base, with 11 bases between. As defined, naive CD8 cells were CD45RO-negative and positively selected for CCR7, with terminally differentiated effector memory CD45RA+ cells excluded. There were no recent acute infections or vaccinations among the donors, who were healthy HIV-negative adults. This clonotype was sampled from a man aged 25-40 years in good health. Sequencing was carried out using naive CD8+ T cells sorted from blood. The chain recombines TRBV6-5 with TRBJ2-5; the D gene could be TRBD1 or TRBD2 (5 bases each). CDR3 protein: CASQGPPQETQYF. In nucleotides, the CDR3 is TGTGCCAGCCAGGGACCACCCCAAGAGACCCAGTACTTC.